Following are 12 T cell receptor beta chains from one sample sequenced in a study of shared clonotypes between healthy human individuals. The table came from immunoSEQ multiplex PCR; TCRdb's copy has only in-frame clones and leaves some out. The table has around 1 million clones, 60% to 85% seen once. The sequenced material came from memory CD4+ T cells sorted from blood. Regarding subset: CD45RA-negative fraction. Receptors originate from a man aged 18 to 30 in good health.

This clone was counted a few times. The chain carries TRBV2 and TRBJ2-5; perhaps TRBD1 as D (5 bases). The V end lost 6 bases, the J end lost 0 bases, and 5 bases lay between the germline ends. The CDR3 is made up of 12 amino acids. Germline lookup yields CDR1 SNHLY and CDR2 FYNNEI. In nucleotides, the CDR3 is TGTGCCAGCAGGGACAACCAAGAGACCCAGTACTTC. Translating it yields CASRDNQETQYF.

A few counts support this clone. The CDR3 nucleotides are TGCGCCAGCAGCTTCCTCGGGACAGAGAACACCGGGGAGCTGTTTTTT. This translates into CASSFLGTENTGELFF. The rearrangement links TRBV5-1 to TRBJ2-2; TRBD1 matches at 7 bases. Germline assignment: CDR1 SGHRS and CDR2 YFSETQ. Trimming cost V 2 bases and J 1 base; bases outside gene matches: 5. The CDR3 runs 16 residues.

The chain is built from TRBV10-3 and TRBJ2-7; tentative D call: TRBD1 (6 bases). This CDR3 is 13 amino acids long. Per the germline V gene, CDR1 is ENHRY and CDR2 is SYGVKD. V gave up 3 bases and J gave up 3 bases, with 9 bases separating them. The CDR3 reads CAISENRDYEQYF. CDR3 DNA: TGTGCCATCAGTGAAAACAGGGACTACGAGCAGTACTTC.

V gene TRBV9 combines with J gene TRBJ2-1; D could derive from TRBD1 or TRBD2 (5 bases each). Trimming took 0 bases from V and 5 from J, leaving 12 bases between them. The CDR3 runs 15 residues. CDR1 SGDLS and CDR2 YYNGEE come from the germline V gene. CDR3 sequence reads: CASSVGGTSNNEQFF. CDR3 DNA sequence: TGTGCCAGCAGCGTAGGAGGGACGAGTAACAATGAGCAGTTCTTC.

The chain is built from TRBV5-1 and TRBJ2-2; tentatively, D is TRBD2 (6 bases). Germline V gives CDR1 SGHRS, CDR2 YFSETQ. Trimming stripped 5 bases from V and 4 bases from J, with 12 bases between. This CDR3 is 14 amino acids long. CDR3 sequence (DNA): TGCGCCAGCAGGGTCCAGGGAGGCACCGGGGAGCTGTTTTTT. Translation gives CASRVQGGTGELFF.

The V call is TRBV9, the J call TRBJ2-4; no clear D. Germline CDR1 is SGDLS and CDR2 is YYNGEE. This CDR3 contains 12 residues. V lost 6 bases, J lost 2 bases, and 6 bases lay in between. The CDR3 DNA reads as TGTGCCAGCAAGGGTCCCAAAAACATTCAGTACTTC. It encodes CASKGPKNIQYF.

This clone showed up just once. The chain recombines TRBV7-2 with TRBJ2-7; D is unclear. V was pared by 5 bases and J by 5 bases, with 10 bases between. The CDR3 sequence is 12 residues long. CDR1 and CDR2 (germline): SGHTA, FQGNSA. Here the CDR3 DNA reads TGTGCCAGCAGCCGCGGTACGCACGAGCAGTACTTC. The encoded protein is CASSRGTHEQYF.

Remarks on this clone: The sample has other DNA sequences that encode this CDR3 too. The chain carries TRBV30 and TRBJ2-6; D gene uncertain. Germline V lookup: CDR1 GTSNPN, CDR2 SVGIG (reference sequence). The CDR3 is 13 residues long. V lost 3 bases to trimming and J lost 3 bases, with 6 bases between them. In DNA form, the CDR3 reads TGTGCCTGGAGGACGAGTGGGGCCAACGTCCTGACTTTC. Translated, it gives CAWRTSGANVLTF.

The V gene is TRBV9, the J gene TRBJ2-3, with 8 bases lining up with TRBD1. CDR1 and CDR2 (germline): SGDLS, YYNGEE. There are 16 residues in the CDR3. V lost 0 bases, J lost 1 base, and 4 bases stayed unmatched. For the CDR3, the DNA is TGTGCCAGCAGCGTAGATTGGGGACAGGGCACAGATACGCAGTATTTT. This sequence encodes CASSVDWGQGTDTQYF. The full variable domain, its missing parts supplied by reference TRBV9 and TRBJ2-3, is DSGVTQTPKHLITATGQRVTLRCSPRSGDLSVYWYQQSLDQGLQFLIQYYNGEERAKGNILERFSAQQFPDLHSELNLSSLELGDSALYFCASSVDWGQGTDTQYFGPGTRLTVL.

This clone occurred once. Other nucleotide sequences from this sample produce the same CDR3. V usage is TRBV5-6 and J usage is TRBJ1-2, with 7 bases that match TRBD1. Trimming at V came to 0 bases and at J to 5 bases, leaving 1 base not matched to a gene. The CDR3 is 13 residues long. Germline V gene data show CDR1 as SGHDT and CDR2 as YYEEEE. The DNA for the CDR3 is TGTGCCAGCAGCTTGGGCAGGGGGTATGGCTACACCTTC. Translating it yields CASSLGRGYGYTF.

The DNA of the CDR3 is TGTGCCAGTAGTATAGATTGGGCCAACGGTCAGCCCCAGCATTTT. This translates into CASSIDWANGQPQHF. J is TRBJ1-5 and V is TRBV19; D gene ambiguous. Germline-derived CDR1 and CDR2 are LNHDA and SQIVND (reference sequence). With 0 bases removed from V and 6 bases from J, the gap between germline ends came to 12 bases. This CDR3 spans 15 amino acids.

V is TRBV27 and J is TRBJ2-1; 15 nucleotides line up with TRBD2. V shed 3 bases, J shed 7 bases, and the junction held 4 bases outside the gene matches. Germline lookup yields CDR1 MNHEY and CDR2 SMNVEV (reference sequence). CDR3 length equals 16 residues. The CDR3 is CASSFWTSGRGNEQFF. The DNA for the CDR3 is TGTGCCAGCAGTTTCTGGACTAGCGGGAGGGGTAATGAGCAGTTCTTC.